The sequence of this TCR beta chain was determined in a study of T cells after somatic rescue of genetic block (dated by TCRdb to about 2020). Broadly, across the study: The study assessed how robust, over the long term, a T-cell system was when the system had developed through somatic rescue of a genetic block in T-cell development.

A word on this clone: The antigen it recognizes is unknown. No qualities accompany the bases; no much larger clone lies one base away.

Germline trimming amounts to 5 bases on V and 2 bases on J, with 5 as the count of junction bases outside the gene matches. CDR1 is given as LGHNT and CDR2 as FRNRAP, both from the germline V gene. The CDR3 contains 15 residues, cysteine and phenylalanine counted. CDR3 DNA only is kept here, 45 bases in frame from base 1. Libraries were constructed by the immunoSEQ multiplex PCR assay. The table was pulled from immuneACCESS by TCRdb, which kept in-frame rearrangements only. Such tables lose some clones; where checked, under half of the loss comes from unresolved V genes, and the rest has no known cause. Across this sample there are some 68,000 clones, with approximately 91% seen only once. The top ten clones comprise roughly 2.8% of the sample.

The clonotype was recovered from a man aged 30-40 years. The sample was peripheral blood mononuclear cells (PBMCs). The V and J genes are TRBV12-5 and TRBJ2-5, and 10 junction bases match TRBD1. The DNA sequence reads TGTGCTAGTGGTACACCGGGACAGGGGCAAGAGACCCAGTACTTC. This yields the protein CASGTPGQGQETQYF.